The sequence of this TCR beta chain was determined in a study of neurological immune-mediated disorders. The ends were cut back, 1 base at V and 8 bases at J, with 14 bases in the middle. The CDR3 has 14 residues. Germline CDR1 and CDR2: SEHNR and FQNEAQ (reference sequence). TCRdb re-analysed the 5' RACE reads in MiXCR, keeping a single row per CDR3 protein. The table includes about 35,000 distinct CDR3 sequences, 3.5% to 4% detected once. This clonotype appeared many times. The receptor's source is a man younger than 45 with multiple sclerosis. The gene calls are TRBV7-9 and TRBJ1-2; D might be TRBD1 (5 bases). The sequencing sample was made of PBMCs. The CDR3 loop reads CASSLEWGGDGYTF. CDR3 sequence (DNA): TGTGCCAGCAGCTTAGAATGGGGCGGTGACGGCTACACCTTC.